Listed here are 32 T cell receptor beta chains from one sample, sequenced in a study of identical twins. Each CDR3 protein gets one entry after TCRdb re-called the 5' RACE reads with MiXCR. The data hold hundreds of thousands of distinct CDR3 sequences, with approximately 6.1% observed a single time. Sequenced sample: naive T cells sorted from blood. These receptors came from a man between 18 and 29 years old in good health.

The CDR3 sequence is CASSIVVPNTEAFF. The DNA of the CDR3 is TGTGCCAGTAGTATTGTCGTCCCAAACACTGAAGCTTTCTTT. The V call is TRBV19, the J call TRBJ1-1, with D unclear. The CDR3 runs 14 residues. Germline CDR1 and CDR2: LNHDA and SQIVND (reference sequence). Trimming removed 3 bases from V and 2 bases from J, with 10 bases in between. The full variable domain, completed using reference TRBV19 and TRBJ1-1, is DGGITQSPKYLFRKEGQNVTLSCEQNLNHDAMYWYRQDPGQGLRLIYYSQIVNDFQKGDIAEGYSVSREKKESFPLTVTSAQKNPTAFYLCASSIVVPNTEAFFGQGTRLTVV.

The CDR3 here is CSVTGGKTEAFF. CDR3 coding DNA: TGCAGCGTCACTGGGGGGAAGACTGAAGCTTTCTTT. This chain links TRBV29-1 with TRBJ1-1, with a tentative D call TRBD1 (5 bases). The germline V gene has CDR1 SQVTM and CDR2 ANQGSEA. V dropped 6 bases and J dropped 5 bases, with 13 bases sitting between them. This CDR3 comprises 12 residues.

The table lists this clonotype with many counts. The V gene is TRBV24-1, the J gene TRBJ2-3; D is ambiguous. This CDR3 comprises 17 residues. Trimming cost V 1 base and J 1 base, with 14 bases left between them. In germline, CDR1 is KGHDR, CDR2 SFDVKD. The DNA of the CDR3 is TGTGCCACCAGTGATTTTCTGACCTACTGTGGCACAGATACGCAGTATTTT. This translates into CATSDFLTYCGTDTQYF.

On this clonotype itself: Because it lacks the conserved phenylalanine or tryptophan at the end, this CDR3 is likely a read error. This chain joins TRBV4-1 and TRBJ2-5; possibly TRBD2 for D (5 bases). V dropped 1 base and J dropped 2 bases, with 11 bases sitting between them. The CDR3 runs to 15 residues. Germline loops: CDR1 MGHRA, CDR2 YSYEKL. CDR3 region: CASSQVHSGQETQYV. The CDR3 DNA is TGCGCCAGCAGCCAAGTTCACTCGGGGCAAGAGACCCAGTACGTC.

This clonotype has a count of ten or more. This chain joins TRBV12-3 or TRBV12-4 and TRBJ2-7, with 12 bases lining up with TRBD2. The CDR3 contains 15 residues. The trim removed 5 bases at V and 3 bases at J, leaving 5 bases unmatched. The CDR3 loop is CASSPGLAGSYEQYV. Here the CDR3 DNA reads TGTGCCAGCAGTCCCGGACTAGCGGGAAGCTACGAGCAGTACGTC.

In its sample, this clonotype was seen many times. The chain links TRBV6-5 to TRBJ2-7; 7 bases align to TRBD1. V lost 0 bases, J lost 2 bases, and 10 bases stayed unmatched. Germline V CDR1 and CDR2: MNHEY, SVGAGI. The CDR3 consists of 17 residues. The CDR3 nucleotides are TGTGCCAGCAGTTACTCGTCCACGGGACAGAGCGCCTACGAGCAGTACTTC. Translated: CASSYSSTGQSAYEQYF.

This clonotype came up many times. This chain joins TRBV28 and TRBJ2-7; TRBD1 might be the D (6 bases). CDR3 length: 15 amino acids. V was cut by 5 bases and J by 3 bases, with 17 bases left in between. CDR1 MDHEN and CDR2 SYDVKM come from the germline V gene. For the CDR3, the DNA is TGTGCCAGCAGTCTGAGAGGACAGTGGTACTACGAGCAGTACTTC. Translating gives CASSLRGQWYYEQYF.

This rearrangement joins TRBV7-9 to TRBJ2-7, with 9 nucleotides matching TRBD1. The V gene's germline CDR1 is SEHNR and CDR2 FQNEAQ (reference sequence). Germline trimming cut 5 bases from V and 4 bases from J; bases unmatched to any gene: 15. CDR3 size: 17 residues. CDR3 bases: TGTGCCAGCAGCCACTGGGGGCCCCCGGGACAGGGATACGAGCAGTACTTC. Protein sequence: CASSHWGPPGQGYEQYF. Full variable domain (outside the CDR3, taken from reference TRBV7-9 and TRBJ2-7): DTGVSQNPRHKITKRGQNVTFRCDPISEHNRLYWYRQTLGQGPEFLTYFQNEAQLEKSRLLSDRFSAERPKGSFSTLEIQRTEQGDSAMYLCASSHWGPPGQGYEQYFGPGTRLTVT.

At least ten counts were recorded for this clonotype. The chain couples TRBV10-3 to TRBJ2-3, with D perhaps matching TRBD1 (6 bases). V dropped 0 bases and J dropped 2 bases, with 9 bases sitting between them. The length of the CDR3 is 15 residues. Germline V gene lookup returns CDR1 ENHRY and CDR2 SYGVKD. CDR3 coding DNA: TGTGCCATCAGTGAGTCGACAGGTTCCACAGATACGCAGTATTTT. Translation: CAISESTGSTDTQYF.

This clonotype was seen at least ten times. The chain recombines TRBV2 with TRBJ2-6, with D tentatively TRBD1 (6 bases). V dropped 7 bases and J dropped 1 base, with 20 bases sitting between them. The CDR3 covers 18 residues. Germline loops: CDR1 SNHLY, CDR2 FYNNEI. This CDR3 reads CASTPESQGISGANVLTF. CDR3 sequence (DNA): TGTGCCAGCACCCCGGAGAGCCAGGGGATATCTGGGGCCAACGTCCTGACTTTC.

This clonotype appeared many times. CDR3 protein: CASSLGGTSGKSYEQYF. The CDR3 DNA is TGCGCCAGCAGCTTGGGGGGGACTAGCGGGAAGTCCTACGAGCAGTACTTC. This chain uses TRBV5-1 with TRBJ2-7; 13 positions agree with TRBD2. V shed 0 bases, J shed 1 base, and the junction held 4 bases outside the gene matches. The germline V gene has CDR1 SGHRS and CDR2 YFSETQ. The CDR3 contains 17 residues.

The chain has TRBV6-5 and TRBJ1-1; D remains ambiguous. There are 11 residues in the CDR3. V shed 0 bases and J shed 10 bases, with 6 bases lying between them. Germline V CDR1 and CDR2: MNHEY, SVGAGI. This CDR3 reads CASSYSGGAFF. The CDR3, as DNA: TGTGCCAGCAGTTACTCTGGCGGAGCTTTCTTT.

This chain joins TRBV29-1 and TRBJ2-7, with D unclear. Per the germline V gene, CDR1 is SQVTM and CDR2 is ANQGSEA. V lost 2 bases and J 6 bases, leaving 8 bases between the germline ends. The CDR3 sequence is 11 residues long. As DNA, the CDR3 is TGCAGCGTTGAAAAGAACCTCGAGCAGTACTTC. This gives the protein CSVEKNLEQYF.

This clonotype was observed a handful of times. V gene TRBV7-2 combines with J gene TRBJ2-2; TRBD2 aligns across 7 bases. Trimming at V came to 2 bases and at J to 3 bases, leaving 9 bases not matched to a gene. This CDR3 is 17 amino acids long. Looked up from germline, CDR1 is SGHTA and CDR2 is FQGNSA. CDR3: CASSLRMGGGDTGELFF. The CDR3 DNA sequence: TGTGCCAGCAGCTTAAGAATGGGTGGGGGGGACACCGGGGAGCTGTTTTTT.

The table lists this clonotype with a few counts. A junction end diverges from the germline sequence, so it may reflect a read error. This chain links TRBV3-1 with TRBJ2-2; 9 bases align to TRBD1. Germline V gene lookup returns CDR1 LGHDT and CDR2 YNNKEL (reference sequence). The CDR3 spans 17 residues. For the CDR3, the DNA is TGTGCCAGCAGCCGTCTCATCGGGACAGGGAACGCCGGGGAGCTGTTTTTT. This translates into CASSRLIGTGNAGELFF.

At least ten counts were recorded for this clonotype. This chain uses TRBV6-6 with TRBJ2-7; D is unclear. Looked up from germline, CDR1 is MNHNY and CDR2 is SVGAGI (reference sequence). The CDR3 is made up of 13 amino acids. Trimming took 7 bases from V and 2 from J, leaving 12 bases between them. DNA for the CDR3: TGTGCCAGCACCTCACTCCGCACCTACGAGCAGTACTTC. Protein sequence: CASTSLRTYEQYF.

V is TRBV20-1 and J is TRBJ1-5, with 7 bases lining up with TRBD1. Trimming cost V 2 bases and J 4 bases; bases outside gene matches: 11. Germline V gives CDR1 DFQATT, CDR2 SNEGSKA (reference sequence). This CDR3 comprises 16 residues. CDR3 residues: CSARPRTGVENQPQHF. The CDR3 DNA sequence: TGCAGTGCTAGACCTCGGACAGGCGTGGAGAATCAGCCCCAGCATTTT.

This clonotype was found many times. The chain joins TRBV20-1 to TRBJ2-5; D tentatively fits TRBD1 or TRBD2 (5 bases each). V was trimmed by 0 bases and J by 4 bases, leaving 12 bases between them. CDR3 length: 14 amino acids. Germline assignment: CDR1 DFQATT and CDR2 SNEGSKA (reference sequence). As DNA, the CDR3 is TGCAGTGCTAGAGATCTGGGACGGGGAGAGACCCAGTACTTC. Protein product: CSARDLGRGETQYF.

V is TRBV9 and J is TRBJ2-2, with D uncertain. V lost 1 base and J lost 2, with 12 bases in between. Germline CDR1 reads SGDLS; CDR2 reads YYNGEE. CDR3 length: 16 amino acids. The CDR3 region has the DNA TGTGCCAGCAGCGTATCAGGCAGGAGAAACACCGGGGAGCTGTTTTTT. Residues: CASSVSGRRNTGELFF.

This clonotype was found many times. Germline is not matched at one junction end, which may reflect a read error. The chain combines TRBV15 with TRBJ2-7, with D unclear. Germline V gives CDR1 LNHNV, CDR2 YYDKDF (reference sequence). CDR3 length equals 12 residues. The CDR3 DNA reads TGTGCCACCAGCAGAGATTATTTCCGGGCATTCTTC. Translating it yields CATSRDYFRAFF.

This clonotype was detected many times. This sequence joins TRBV5-1 and TRBJ2-5, with 8 bases matching TRBD2. V was clipped by 7 bases and J by 1 base; unmatched bases: 15. Germline V gene lookup returns CDR1 SGHRS and CDR2 YFSETQ. The CDR3 totals 17 residues. This CDR3 reads CASSSLAGGRGQETQYF. CDR3 sequence (DNA): TGCGCCAGCTCTTCTTTGGCGGGAGGCCGGGGCCAAGAGACCCAGTACTTC.

This clonotype occurred many times. The chain carries TRBV11-2 and TRBJ1-2, with D maybe TRBD1 (6 bases). Germline V gene sequence: CDR1 SGHAT, CDR2 FQNNGV. The CDR3 is 14 amino acids. V gave up 4 bases and J gave up 4 bases, with 13 bases separating them. Here the CDR3 DNA reads TGTGCCAGCAGCTCTGCACGGGGGCTCTATGGCTACACCTTC. Residues: CASSSARGLYGYTF.

This rearrangement joins TRBV9 to TRBJ1-5, with TRBD1 matching over 8 bases. Trimming removed 0 bases from V and 7 bases from J; junction bases left unmatched: 6. In germline, CDR1 is SGDLS, CDR2 YYNGEE. The CDR3 totals 15 residues. The CDR3: CASSVDGQGPQPQHF. In nucleotides, the CDR3 is TGTGCCAGCAGCGTAGATGGACAGGGCCCCCAGCCCCAGCATTTT.

This clonotype was counted between two and nine times. J is TRBJ2-7 and V is TRBV5-1, with 12 bases lining up with TRBD2. With V trimmed by 2 bases and J by 3 bases, 6 bases remained unmatched. Per the germline V gene, CDR1 is SGHRS and CDR2 is YFSETQ. The CDR3 contains 16 residues. CDR3 in amino acids: CASSLLTSGSNYEQYF. The CDR3 nucleotides are TGCGCCAGCAGCTTACTGACTAGCGGGAGTAACTACGAGCAGTACTTC.

J is TRBJ2-2 and V is TRBV10-2, with 10 positions matching TRBD1. The CDR3 has 13 residues. Germline trimming cut 7 bases from V and 7 bases from J; bases unmatched to any gene: 3. CDR1 WSHSY and CDR2 SAAADI come from the germline V gene. The DNA of the CDR3 is TGCGCCAGCACGGGACAGGGGAACGGGGAGCTGTTTTTT. Protein product: CASTGQGNGELFF.

V and J are TRBV20-1 and TRBJ1-5; D is possibly TRBD1 (6 bases). V lost 1 base, J lost 4 bases, and 17 bases lay in between. The CDR3 contains 16 residues. Germline V gene sequence: CDR1 DFQATT, CDR2 SNEGSKA (reference sequence). Here the CDR3 reads CSARAIRGQRNQPQHF. CDR3 in DNA: TGCAGTGCTAGAGCAATCAGGGGTCAGCGGAATCAGCCCCAGCATTTT.

This clonotype was recorded many times. This rearrangement joins TRBV5-1 to TRBJ2-1; the match to TRBD1 covers 9 bases. This CDR3 has 15 residues. With 4 bases clipped from V and 4 bases from J, the junction kept 6 bases outside the gene matches. CDR1 and CDR2 (germline): SGHRS, YFSETQ. CDR3 sequence reads: CASSEPGQGYNEQFF. The CDR3 nucleotides are TGCGCCAGCAGCGAACCGGGACAGGGTTACAATGAGCAGTTCTTC.

This clonotype was counted many times. The CDR3 DNA follows: TGTGCCACCGTAGCGGGCCCGCGGGCTGAGCAGTTCTTC. Its protein product is CATVAGPRAEQFF. The rearrangement uses TRBV10-3 and TRBJ2-1, with 7 bases aligning to TRBD2. Germline CDR1 is ENHRY and CDR2 is SYGVKD. The trim removed 10 bases at V and 9 bases at J, leaving 12 bases unmatched. The CDR3 covers 13 residues.

This clonotype has at least ten counts. The chain recombines TRBV20-1 with TRBJ2-7; weak D call: TRBD2 (6 bases). CDR3 length: 10 amino acids. The germline CDR1 and CDR2 sequences are DFQATT and SNEGSKA (reference sequence). V lost 3 bases and J lost 9, with 9 bases in between. The CDR3: CSASGGVQYF. The DNA of the CDR3 is TGCAGTGCTAGTGGAGGGGTGCAGTACTTC.

This clonotype showed up just a few times. This chain joins TRBV6-1 and TRBJ2-5, with 14 bases that match TRBD2. Germline V gene sequence: CDR1 MNHNS, CDR2 SASEGT. The CDR3 sequence is 14 residues long. Trimming cost V 7 bases and J 5 bases; bases outside gene matches: 3. CDR3 bases: TGTGCCAGCAAGGGACTAGCGGGAGCGGAGACCCAGTACTTC. It is translated as CASKGLAGAETQYF.

This clonotype was observed a few times. The chain carries TRBV11-2 and TRBJ2-7, with 8 bases that match TRBD1. Per the germline V gene, CDR1 is SGHAT and CDR2 is FQNNGV. The J segment lost 3 bases and the V segment lost 2 bases, leaving 6 bases of the junction unmatched. This CDR3 is built from 15 residues. This CDR3 is CASSLTDGTGYEQYF. The CDR3 DNA reads TGTGCCAGCAGCTTAACCGACGGGACAGGCTACGAGCAGTACTTC. The full variable domain, in which reference TRBV11-2 and TRBJ2-7 provide the parts outside the CDR3, is EAGVAQSPRYKIIEKRQSVAFWCNPISGHATLYWYQQILGQGPKLLIQFQNNGVVDDSQLPKDRFSAERLKGVDSTLKIQPAKLEDSAVYLCASSLTDGTGYEQYFGPGTRLTVT.

The rearrangement uses TRBV20-1 and TRBJ2-3; 7 bases agree with TRBD1. The V segment lost 0 bases and the J segment 7 bases; nucleotides outside the gene matches: 10. The V gene's germline CDR1 is DFQATT and CDR2 SNEGSKA (reference sequence). This CDR3 comprises 15 residues. The CDR3 spells CSAREAQGTQNTQYF. The CDR3 nucleotides are TGCAGTGCTAGAGAGGCACAGGGGACACAGAATACGCAGTATTTT.